This T cell receptor beta chain stems from a study of T cell responses to AZD1222 COVID-19 vaccine. General study results and limits: Reports indicate that nearly half of spike-specific TCRs are directed at unmutated variant regions. Seropositive status at baseline applied to only a handful of AZD1222 recipients. Spike as a whole was targeted by vaccine-associated CD4 TCRs, dominant at 160-218 and 743-854.

For this clone: Its antigen is not identified.

Measured with immunoSEQ multiplex PCR; TCRdb has only the in-frame clones, and not every one. The table includes some 110,000 clones, around 89% detected once. Germline CDR1 is SGHDT and CDR2 is YYEEEE. V was trimmed by 7 bases and J by 8 bases, leaving 12 bases between them. The CDR3 contains 11 residues. The V call is TRBV5-6, the J call TRBJ1-2; D is unresolved. Sequencing used peripheral blood, obtained 28 days after the second AZD1222 dose. The receptor was isolated from an adult who received the AZD1222 COVID-19 vaccine. The CDR3 bases are TGTGCCAGCGGTACCGTTGCGGGCTACACCTTC. Protein sequence: CASGTVAGYTF.